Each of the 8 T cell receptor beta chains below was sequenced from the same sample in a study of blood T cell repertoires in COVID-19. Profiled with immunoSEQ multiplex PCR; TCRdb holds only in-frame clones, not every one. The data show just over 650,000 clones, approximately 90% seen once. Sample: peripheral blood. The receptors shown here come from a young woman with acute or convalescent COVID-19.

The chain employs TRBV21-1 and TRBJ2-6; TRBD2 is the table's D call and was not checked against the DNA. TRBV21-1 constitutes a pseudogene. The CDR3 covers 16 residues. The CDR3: CAIPWGGPSGANVLTF. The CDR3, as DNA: TGTGCCATCCCGTGGGGGGGTCCCTCTGGGGCCAACGTCCTGACTTTC.

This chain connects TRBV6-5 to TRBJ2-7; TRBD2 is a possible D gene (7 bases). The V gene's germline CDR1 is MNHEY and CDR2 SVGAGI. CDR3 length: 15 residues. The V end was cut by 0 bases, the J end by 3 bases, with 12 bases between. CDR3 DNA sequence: TGTGCCAGCAGTTACTCCTCAGCGGGACACTACGAGCAGTACTTC. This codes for CASSYSSAGHYEQYF.

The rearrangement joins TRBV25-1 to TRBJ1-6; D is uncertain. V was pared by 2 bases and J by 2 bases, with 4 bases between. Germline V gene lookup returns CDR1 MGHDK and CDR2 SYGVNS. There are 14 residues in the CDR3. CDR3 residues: CASSEAPYNSPLHF. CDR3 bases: TGTGCCAGCAGTGAAGCGCCCTATAATTCACCCCTCCACTTT.

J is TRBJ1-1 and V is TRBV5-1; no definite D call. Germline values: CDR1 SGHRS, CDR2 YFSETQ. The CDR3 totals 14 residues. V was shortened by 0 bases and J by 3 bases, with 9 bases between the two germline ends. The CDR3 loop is CASSLVGGYTEAFF. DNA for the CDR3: TGCGCCAGCAGCTTGGTAGGAGGGTACACTGAAGCTTTCTTT.

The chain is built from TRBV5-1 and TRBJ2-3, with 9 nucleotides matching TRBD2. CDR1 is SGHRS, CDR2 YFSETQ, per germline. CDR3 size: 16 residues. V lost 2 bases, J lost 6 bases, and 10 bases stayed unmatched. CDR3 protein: CASSLSHSGGRDTQYF. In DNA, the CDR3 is TGCGCCAGCAGCTTAAGTCATAGCGGGGGCAGGGATACGCAGTATTTT.

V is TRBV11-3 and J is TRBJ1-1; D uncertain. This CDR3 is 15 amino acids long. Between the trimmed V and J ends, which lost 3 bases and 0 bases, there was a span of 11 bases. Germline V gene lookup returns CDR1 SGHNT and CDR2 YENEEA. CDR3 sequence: CASSFYSTLNTEAFF. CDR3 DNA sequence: TGTGCCAGCAGCTTTTATAGTACTTTGAACACTGAAGCTTTCTTT.

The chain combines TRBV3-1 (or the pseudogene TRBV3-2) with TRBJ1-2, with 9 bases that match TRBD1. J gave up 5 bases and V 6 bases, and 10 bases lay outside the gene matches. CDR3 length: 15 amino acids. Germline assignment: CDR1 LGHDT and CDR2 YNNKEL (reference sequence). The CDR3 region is CASSRVDRGTYGYTF. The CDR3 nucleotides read TGTGCCAGCAGTCGAGTGGACAGGGGAACATATGGCTACACCTTC.

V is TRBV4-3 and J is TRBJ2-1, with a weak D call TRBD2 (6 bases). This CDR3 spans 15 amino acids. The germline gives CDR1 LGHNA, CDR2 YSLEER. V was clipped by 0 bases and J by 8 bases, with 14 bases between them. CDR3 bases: TGCGCCAGCAGCCAAGAGGGGACTGCTTTGTATGAGCAGTTCTTC. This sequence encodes CASSQEGTALYEQFF.